These 15 T cell receptor beta chains share one sample of origin, sequenced in a study of blood T cell repertoires in COVID-19. The method was immunoSEQ multiplex PCR; TCRdb's version includes in-frame clones alone and lacks a portion of them. The sample lists tens of thousands of clones, 82% occurring once. The sample consisted of peripheral blood. These receptors were collected from an elderly man with active COVID-19.

This chain joins TRBV5-1 and TRBJ2-7; 12 bases agree with TRBD1. With V trimmed by 4 bases and J by 5 bases, 7 bases remained unmatched. The CDR3 loop spans 15 amino acids. Germline V gives CDR1 SGHRS, CDR2 YFSETQ. CDR3 sequence reads: CASSPGDRGLNEQYF. The CDR3 DNA reads as TGCGCCAGCAGCCCCGGGGACAGGGGGCTGAACGAGCAGTACTTC.

The J gene is TRBJ2-4, the V gene TRBV19; a weak D match, TRBD2 (6 bases). The CDR3 consists of 15 residues. Germline lookup yields CDR1 LNHDA and CDR2 SQIVND (reference sequence). V lost 1 base and J lost 0, with 7 bases in between. CDR3: CASSIVGGAKNIQYF. The DNA for the CDR3 is TGTGCCAGTAGTATAGTGGGGGGAGCCAAAAACATTCAGTACTTC.

The CDR3 here is CASSLAGREVGYTF. For the CDR3, the DNA is TGTGCCAGCAGCCTAGCGGGCAGGGAAGTCGGCTACACCTTC. V gene TRBV5-8 combines with J gene TRBJ1-2; D is perhaps TRBD1 (5 bases). Trimming took 4 bases from V and 8 from J, leaving 18 bases between them. CDR3 length equals 14 residues. Germline CDR1 SGHTS, CDR2 YDEGEE.

The chain carries TRBV27 and TRBJ2-2; D unresolved. Trimming shortened V by 10 bases and J by 4 bases, and 13 bases separated the two germline ends. The CDR3 totals 13 residues. CDR1 MNHEY and CDR2 SMNVEV come from the germline V gene (reference sequence). The CDR3 DNA reads as TGTGCCACCGCCCCAGGTAGCACCGGGGAGCTGTTTTTT. Translated: CATAPGSTGELFF.

The chain is built from TRBV7-9 and TRBJ1-1, with a tentative D call TRBD1 (5 bases). Germline assignment: CDR1 SEHNR and CDR2 FQNEAQ (reference sequence). This CDR3 comprises 15 residues. Trimming took 0 bases from V and 4 from J, leaving 12 bases between them. The CDR3 nucleotides are TGTGCCAGCAGCTTAGCCTCAGGGTGGATCACTGAAGCTTTCTTT. This encodes CASSLASGWITEAFF.

This rearrangement joins TRBV10-3 to TRBJ2-5; 7 bases agree with TRBD1. Germline lookup yields CDR1 ENHRY and CDR2 SYGVKD. After removal of 7 bases from V and 5 bases from J, the junction contained 7 bases not matched to a gene. This CDR3 contains 13 residues. The CDR3 region is CAITRDRVETQYF. CDR3 nucleotide sequence: TGTGCCATCACCAGAGACAGGGTTGAGACCCAGTACTTC.

The chain combines TRBV11-2 with TRBJ1-3; no clear D gene. CDR3 length: 15 residues. V gave up 4 bases and J gave up 0 bases, with 10 bases separating them. Germline V gene sequence: CDR1 SGHAT, CDR2 FQNNGV. Written as DNA, the CDR3 is TGTGCCAGCAGCTCCTACGGGAGCTCTGGAAACACCATATATTTT. This gives the protein CASSSYGSSGNTIYF.

The V and J genes are TRBV28 and TRBJ1-3, with D possibly TRBD1 on 5 matching bases. This CDR3 region has 17 residues. Germline V lookup: CDR1 MDHEN, CDR2 SYDVKM. V was pared by 3 bases and J by 2 bases, with 17 bases between. CDR3 nucleotide sequence: TGTGCCAGCAGTTTTGGACAACTCCTAGGGGCTGGAAACACCATATATTTT. Residues: CASSFGQLLGAGNTIYF.

V gene TRBV9 combines with J gene TRBJ1-5, with 7 positions matching TRBD1. Germline CDR1 SGDLS, CDR2 YYNGEE. V lost 4 bases and J lost 3; bases outside the gene matches: 4. The CDR3 length is 14 residues. The CDR3 loop is CASSQGQFNQPQHF. The CDR3 nucleotides are TGTGCCAGCAGCCAGGGACAGTTCAATCAGCCCCAGCATTTT.

This chain connects TRBV6-2 or TRBV6-3 to TRBJ2-6; 8 positions agree with TRBD1. V trimming: 0 bases; J trimming: 0 bases; junction bases outside the gene matches: 4. The CDR3 is made up of 18 amino acids. The germline V gene encodes CDR1 MNHEY and CDR2 SVGEGT. CDR3 region: CASSYSTGEHSGANVLTF. CDR3 DNA: TGTGCCAGCAGTTACTCGACAGGGGAGCACTCTGGGGCCAACGTCCTGACTTTC.

The CDR3 region is CASRGGQSRNSPLHF. The DNA for the CDR3 is TGTGCCAGTAGGGGAGGACAATCTCGTAATTCACCCCTCCACTTT. J is TRBJ1-6 and V is TRBV19, with D possibly being TRBD1 (5 bases). There are 15 residues in the CDR3. Trimming stripped 6 bases from V and 6 bases from J, with 15 bases between. Germline loops: CDR1 LNHDA, CDR2 SQIVND (reference sequence). Full variable domain (rest looked up from reference TRBV19 and TRBJ1-6): DGGITQSPKYLFRKEGQNVTLSCEQNLNHDAMYWYRQDPGQGLRLIYYSQIVNDFQKGDIAEGYSVSREKKESFPLTVTSAQKNPTAFYLCASRGGQSRNSPLHFGNGTRLTVT.

This clone was observed once. The rearrangement links TRBV18 to TRBJ1-1; D possibly corresponds to TRBD1 (6 bases). Trimming stripped 0 bases from V and 4 bases from J, with 12 bases between. Per germline, CDR1 KGHSH and CDR2 LQKENI. The CDR3 extends over 15 amino acids. The CDR3 sequence: CASSPPMGGGTEAFF. The CDR3 nucleotides read TGTGCCAGCTCACCACCGATGGGAGGGGGCACTGAAGCTTTCTTT.

This clone was seen once. The chain carries TRBV4-1 and TRBJ2-3; D possibly corresponds to TRBD2 (5 bases). The CDR3 is 15 amino acids. The V gene lost 0 bases and the J gene lost 7 bases, with 14 bases spanning the gap. CDR1 is MGHRA, CDR2 YSYEKL, per germline. CDR3 protein: CASSQELLVSHTQYF. Written as DNA, the CDR3 is TGCGCCAGCAGCCAAGAATTACTAGTTTCACATACGCAGTATTTT.

The chain has TRBV5-1 and TRBJ1-3, with D perhaps matching TRBD1 (6 bases). Germline V CDR1 and CDR2: SGHRS, YFSETQ. The CDR3 has 17 amino acids. Between the trimmed V and J ends, which lost 3 bases and 2 bases, there was a span of 18 bases. DNA of the CDR3: TGCGCCAGCAGCTCCACACTTACAGGGTTGGCTGGAAACACCATATATTTT. Translation gives CASSSTLTGLAGNTIYF.

The chain joins TRBV23-1 to TRBJ1-1, with a weak D call TRBD1 (5 bases). TRBV23-1 is marked as an open reading frame, function uncertain. V was cut by 6 bases and J by 4 bases, with 9 bases left in between. This CDR3 contains 12 residues. The CDR3 bases are TGCGCCAGCAGCCCAAGGGGCACTGAAGCTTTCTTT. Its protein product is CASSPRGTEAFF.